The T cell receptor beta chain described here comes from a study of blood T cell repertoires in COVID-19. Here immunoSEQ multiplex PCR was the method, and the copy in TCRdb shows in-frame clones only, minus some. The sample carries about 110,000 clones, about 78% recorded once. Germline CDR1 SGHKS, CDR2 YYEKEE (reference sequence). The trim removed 1 base at V and 3 bases at J, leaving 3 bases unmatched. The CDR3 consists of 16 residues. The sequence came from a human donor in a cohort sampled during active or convalescent COVID-19. V usage is TRBV5-5 and J usage is TRBJ2-2, with TRBD2 matching over 10 bases. The sequencing input was peripheral blood. This chain's CDR3 is CASSLLAGAHTGELFF. The DNA of the CDR3 is TGTGCCAGCAGCTTGCTAGCGGGGGCGCACACCGGGGAGCTGTTTTTT.